This T cell receptor (beta chain) was profiled in a study of CD8+ T cells in alopecia areata. To note about this clone: The target antigen is unknown.

Study results and limitations: Sharing of TCR sequences between patients (possibly for HLA-related reasons) was less clear than in mice.

RNA extraction was followed by reverse transcription into cDNA, which acted as the sequencing template. Repertoires were generated with immunoSEQ multiplex PCR, while TCRdb's copy carries only in-frame clones and drops some. The top ten clones hold approximately 0.45% of a sample with some 240,000 clones, around 62% of them seen once. This sequence originates from a human donor with alopecia areata. The sample here was CD4+ T cells sorted from blood, taken at week 0.

CDR3: CASRGRGKTDTQYF. The CDR3 DNA reads TGTGCCTCTAGGGGTCGGGGGAAGACAGATACGCAGTATTTT. The rearrangement joins TRBV6-5 to TRBJ2-3; maybe TRBD2 (6 bases). The V end lost 11 bases, the J end lost 3 bases, and 18 bases lay between the germline ends. Germline CDR1 MNHEY, CDR2 SVGAGI. The CDR3 is 14 amino acids.